Below, one T cell receptor beta chain is given with its context. Its antigen is as yet unknown. The data originate from a study of CD8+ T cells in alopecia areata. There are 15 residues in the CDR3. Germline-derived CDR1 and CDR2 are MNHEY and SMNVEV (reference sequence). V trimming: 4 bases; J trimming: 6 bases; junction bases outside the gene matches: 6. In alopecia areata patients, both lesional scalp punch biopsies and peripheral blood were collected. Broader study findings: The study found higher clonality in lesional than normal scalp, especially in alopecia totalis/universalis.

Extracted from the samples, RNA was reverse transcribed into cDNA to serve as the sequencing template. The data were produced by immunoSEQ multiplex PCR, yet TCRdb's version contains in-frame clones alone and is incomplete. In the table there are about 130,000 clones, about 57% of which are singletons. The material was CD4+ T cells sorted from blood, obtained at week 0. The TCR comes from a human donor with alopecia areata. V usage is TRBV27 and J usage is TRBJ2-2, with TRBD2 matching over 9 bases. In DNA, the CDR3 is TGTGCCAGCAGTTCGCCGGGACTAGCACCCGGGGAGCTGTTTTTT. This codes for CASSSPGLAPGELFF.